This T cell receptor beta chain was sequenced during a study of cytomegalovirus exposure and HLA in healthy donors. Turning to the study itself: T cells numbering about 179 million yielded some 100 million unique TCR beta sequences in an earlier analysis. General study results and limits: Reports indicate that TCR beta sequences accurately predicted the HLA-A and HLA-B alleles of most subjects. The study flagged about 150 TCR beta chains as cytomegalovirus-associated.

Healthy bone marrow donors supplied every sample. Primers included in the PCR were 60 Vbeta and 13 Jbeta primers. Sequencing was performed with immunoSEQ multiplex PCR; in TCRdb, only in-frame clones are kept and a portion is missing. The sample comprises 95,000 to 130,000 clones, 81% of which are singletons, and 3% to 4% rests with the top ten. The germline V and J ends were trimmed by 3 bases and 4 bases, with 31 bases remaining between them. The CDR3 loop spans 20 amino acids. From germline, CDR1 is MDHEN and CDR2 SYDVKM. Concerning this clone: Antigen unknown.

Sequencing input: PBMCs. The source is a woman in her twenties or thirties in good health and CMV-seronegative. The chain couples TRBV28 to TRBJ2-7, with D maybe TRBD2 (5 bases). CDR3 in DNA: TGTGCCAGCAGTTTTGTGATAAAACGGACTGAGAACCGAAACCGGTACGAGCAGTACTTC. This translates into CASSFVIKRTENRNRYEQYF.